The 29 T cell receptor beta chains reported below all come from one sample, sequenced in a study of CD8 T cells in Susac syndrome. RNA was extracted with the RNeasy kit, and a quantity of about 0.45 to 1 ug was reverse transcribed using random hexamers. Via MiXCR, TCRdb re-called the immunoSEQ multiplex PCR reads, giving one row per CDR3 protein. The repertoire holds about 170,000 distinct CDR3 sequences, with 80% to 95% as singletons. The material sequenced was CD4+ T cells from PBMCs. Every receptor here comes from a human donor with multiple sclerosis.

This chain joins TRBV5-1 and TRBJ2-5; D is uncertain. V was clipped by 0 bases and J by 5 bases, with 14 bases between them. Germline values: CDR1 SGHRS, CDR2 YFSETQ. The CDR3 covers 15 residues. The CDR3 loop is CASSLEGLQSETQYF. CDR3 bases: TGCGCCAGCAGCTTGGAGGGATTACAGTCGGAGACCCAGTACTTC.

This clonotype appeared once. The rearrangement uses TRBV20-1 and TRBJ2-5; 8 bases agree with TRBD2. CDR1 and CDR2 from the germline V gene are DFQATT and SNEGSKA (reference sequence). This CDR3 region has 13 residues. The V and J ends lost 1 base and 4 bases, in that order; junction bases with no gene match: 2. The chain's CDR3 is CSARGLAGETQYF. CDR3 sequence (DNA): TGCAGTGCTAGAGGGCTAGCGGGAGAGACCCAGTACTTC.

This chain joins TRBV4-1 and TRBJ2-5, with D unclear. The CDR3 extends over 15 amino acids. V gave up 0 bases and J gave up 2 bases, with 10 bases separating them. The germline V gene encodes CDR1 MGHRA and CDR2 YSYEKL. CDR3 in DNA: TGCGCCAGCAGCCAAGACCCGGACCCTCAAGAGACCCAGTACTTC. Residues: CASSQDPDPQETQYF.

The rearrangement links TRBV24-1 to TRBJ2-1; the D gene is possibly TRBD2 (5 bases). Per germline, CDR1 KGHDR and CDR2 SFDVKD. Trimming shortened V by 4 bases and J by 8 bases, and 17 bases separated the two germline ends. The CDR3 has 15 residues. This CDR3 is CATSDPTTGGYEQFF. CDR3 nucleotide sequence: TGTGCCACCAGTGACCCTACGACCGGCGGGTATGAGCAGTTCTTC.

The CDR3 DNA is TGTGCCAGCAGCCCTCGGGAGGGAAGGAGGGAGACCCAGTACTTC. Residues: CASSPREGRRETQYF. The chain links TRBV27 to TRBJ2-5; 8 bases are shared with TRBD2. V gave up 6 bases and J gave up 5 bases; unmatched junction bases: 11. Germline CDR1 and CDR2: MNHEY and SMNVEV (reference sequence). This CDR3 spans 15 amino acids.

This clonotype turned up a few times. The chain has TRBV2 and TRBJ1-1; weak D call: TRBD1 (6 bases). The V end was cut by 8 bases, the J end by 7 bases, with 14 bases between. CDR3 length equals 12 residues. From germline, CDR1 is SNHLY and CDR2 FYNNEI. CDR3 sequence reads: CASVEGGSEAFF. The DNA for the CDR3 is TGTGCCAGCGTTGAGGGGGGCAGTGAAGCTTTCTTT.

The genes are TRBV7-6 and TRBJ1-6; D ambiguous. Germline V gives CDR1 SGHVS, CDR2 FNYEAQ. V lost 5 bases and J lost 9, with 11 bases in between. This CDR3 has 13 amino acids. In DNA form, the CDR3 reads TGTGCCAGCAGCCCCGGGAGTAGTTCACCCCTCCACTTT. Amino acids: CASSPGSSSPLHF.

V is TRBV2 and J is TRBJ2-1; 8 bases match TRBD2. With 8 bases clipped from V and 12 bases from J, the junction kept 12 bases outside the gene matches. Germline assignment: CDR1 SNHLY and CDR2 FYNNEI. There are 13 residues in the CDR3. CDR3 sequence: CASCRTSPHWQFF. The DNA for the CDR3 is TGTGCCAGCTGCCGGACTAGCCCTCATTGGCAGTTCTTC.

This rearrangement joins TRBV11-2 to TRBJ2-3; D is unclear. The CDR3 covers 14 residues. The germline V gene encodes CDR1 SGHAT and CDR2 FQNNGV. Trimming removed 5 bases from V and 5 bases from J, with 14 bases in between. The DNA for the CDR3 is TGTGCCAGCAGCCCTTCGCTACACGGAGATACGCAGTATTTT. This sequence encodes CASSPSLHGDTQYF.

The chain carries TRBV2 and TRBJ1-3; D unresolved. Germline V gives CDR1 SNHLY, CDR2 FYNNEI. V was pared by 1 base and J by 4 bases, with 11 bases between. There are 15 residues in the CDR3. The CDR3 bases are TGTGCCAGCAGTGAAGACCCAATTACGGGAAACACCATATATTTT. Amino acids: CASSEDPITGNTIYF.

The chain has TRBV28 and TRBJ1-5; maybe TRBD1 (5 bases). Germline V gives CDR1 MDHEN, CDR2 SYDVKM. The V and J ends lost 10 bases and 1 base respectively, with 17 bases between them. The CDR3 length is 15 residues. The CDR3 DNA follows: TGTGCCACCTTATCTTCGTCAGGGAGCAATCAGCCCCAGCATTTT. It specifies CATLSSSGSNQPQHF. The whole variable domain, filled in from reference TRBV28 and TRBJ1-5, reads DVKVTQSSRYLVKRTGEKVFLECVQDMDHENMFWYRQDPGLGLRLIYFSYDVKMKEKGDIPEGYSVSREKKERFSLILESASTNQTSMYLCATLSSSGSNQPQHFGDGTRLSIL.

This clonotype was found once. This CDR3 is CASTKEGQGEAFF. The CDR3 DNA is TGTGCCAGTACTAAAGAGGGACAGGGTGAAGCTTTCTTT. The chain has TRBV19 and TRBJ1-1, with 9 bases that match TRBD1. The junction had 7 bases not matched to a gene; V was cut back by 7 bases and J by 7 bases. Germline assignment: CDR1 LNHDA and CDR2 SQIVND (reference sequence). This CDR3 contains 13 residues.

The chain combines TRBV19 with TRBJ1-2; D may be TRBD1 (5 bases). From germline, CDR1 is LNHDA and CDR2 SQIVND (reference sequence). The CDR3 runs 14 residues. V gave up 4 bases and J gave up 2 bases, with 11 bases separating them. DNA of the CDR3: TGTGCCAGTAGTACCACAGGAGGGAACTATGGCTACACCTTC. Protein: CASSTTGGNYGYTF.

The chain combines TRBV6-5 with TRBJ1-5; the D gene is possibly TRBD1 (5 bases). This CDR3 is 15 amino acids long. V gave up 0 bases and J gave up 6 bases, with 12 bases separating them. Germline lookup yields CDR1 MNHEY and CDR2 SVGAGI. CDR3 loop: CASSYSGQGSQPQHF. In nucleotides, the CDR3 is TGTGCCAGCAGTTACTCGGGTCAGGGTAGTCAGCCCCAGCATTTT.

The genes are TRBV6-4 and TRBJ1-2; a weak D match, TRBD1 (5 bases). The CDR3 has 13 residues. Trimming took 5 bases from V and 3 from J, leaving 10 bases between them. Germline values: CDR1 MRHNA, CDR2 SNTAGT. The CDR3, as DNA: TGTGCCAGCAGTCAGGGTGACCACTATGGCTACACCTTC. Residues: CASSQGDHYGYTF.

The V and J genes are TRBV3-1 and TRBJ1-3; no definite D call. This CDR3 has 15 residues. Germline CDR1 is LGHDT and CDR2 is YNNKEL (reference sequence). With 2 bases removed from V and 3 bases from J, the gap between germline ends came to 11 bases. The CDR3 DNA sequence: TGTGCCAGCAGCCAATTATCTGTCTATGGAAACACCATATATTTT. It codes for CASSQLSVYGNTIYF.

The genes are TRBV6-2 or TRBV6-3 and TRBJ2-5; the D is unclear. Trimming took off 1 base at V and 3 bases at J, with 12 bases between the two ends. Germline V gives CDR1 MNHEY, CDR2 SVGEGT. CDR3 length equals 15 residues. The CDR3 is CASSYFLPGEETQYF. DNA of the CDR3: TGTGCCAGCAGTTACTTTTTGCCAGGAGAAGAGACCCAGTACTTC.

The CDR3: CASNAGTGATEAFF. The CDR3 region has the DNA TGCGCCAGCAACGCAGGGACAGGGGCCACTGAAGCTTTCTTT. V usage is TRBV5-1 and J usage is TRBJ1-1; 10 bases fit TRBD1. The CDR3 consists of 14 residues. Germline V CDR1 and CDR2: SGHRS, YFSETQ. With V trimmed by 6 bases and J by 4 bases, 6 bases remained unmatched.

This chain uses TRBV2 with TRBJ2-5; TRBD2 aligns across 9 bases. V shed 3 bases, J shed 2 bases, and the junction held 4 bases outside the gene matches. Germline CDR1 is SNHLY and CDR2 is FYNNEI. The CDR3 is 15 residues long. The CDR3 DNA reads as TGTGCCAGCAGTGAGGGTCTAGCGGGGCAAGAGACCCAGTACTTC. This sequence encodes CASSEGLAGQETQYF.

This chain links TRBV28 with TRBJ2-5; 10 bases agree with TRBD1. This CDR3 has 16 amino acids. Trimming removed 6 bases from V and 0 bases from J; junction bases left unmatched: 7. Germline V lookup: CDR1 MDHEN, CDR2 SYDVKM. CDR3 in DNA: TGTGCCAGCAGACCTGGGACAGGGGCCTACCAAGAGACCCAGTACTTC. This encodes CASRPGTGAYQETQYF.

The J gene is TRBJ2-7, the V gene TRBV30, with D perhaps being TRBD1 or TRBD2 (5 bases each). Per germline, CDR1 GTSNPN and CDR2 SVGIG (reference sequence). V was trimmed by 5 bases and J by 3 bases, leaving 20 bases between them. The CDR3 contains 15 residues. In DNA, the CDR3 is TGTGCCTGGGTTACTGATCGGGACGGACTCTACGAGCAGTACTTC. Protein: CAWVTDRDGLYEQYF. The full variable domain, with the rest looked up from reference TRBV30 and TRBJ2-7, is SQTIHQWPATLVQPVGSPLSLECTVEGTSNPNLYWYRQAAGRGLQLLFYSVGIGQISSEVPQNLSASRPQDRQFILSSKKLLLSDSGFYLCAWVTDRDGLYEQYFGPGTRLTVT.

V gene TRBV12-3 or TRBV12-4 combines with J gene TRBJ1-2, with D perhaps matching TRBD1 (6 bases). CDR3 length equals 13 residues. Trimming pared 5 bases from V and 5 bases from J, leaving 12 bases between. The CDR3 coding sequence is TGTGCCAGCAGTCCGACAGGCTCTTATGGCTACACCTTC. Its translation is CASSPTGSYGYTF.

The CDR3 sequence: CASSSDSLGGYTF. In nucleotides, the CDR3 is TGTGCCAGCAGCTCAGACAGTCTGGGCGGCTACACCTTC. The chain employs TRBV27 and TRBJ1-2; D possibly corresponds to TRBD1 (5 bases). CDR1 and CDR2 (germline): MNHEY, SMNVEV (reference sequence). V was clipped by 6 bases and J by 8 bases, with 16 bases between them. This CDR3 region has 13 residues.

The chain joins TRBV6-6 to TRBJ1-1, with D unclear. The germline CDR1 and CDR2 sequences are MNHNY and SVGAGI (reference sequence). The V and J ends lost 2 bases and 5 bases respectively, with 15 bases between them. CDR3 length equals 15 residues. For the CDR3, the DNA is TGTGCCAGCAGTTACGGCGGCAGCTTGGTGACTGAAGCTTTCTTT. Protein product: CASSYGGSLVTEAFF.

This clonotype was seen once. The chain couples TRBV2 to TRBJ1-1, with TRBD1 identical over 7 bases. CDR1 is SNHLY, CDR2 FYNNEI, per germline. The CDR3 contains 14 residues. With V trimmed by 5 bases and J by 6 bases, 9 bases remained unmatched. The CDR3 DNA reads as TGTGCCAGCAGTTACAGGGGTGGCCGACCTGAAGCTTTCTTT. Translation: CASSYRGGRPEAFF.

This clonotype came up a few times. The V gene is TRBV12-3 or TRBV12-4, the J gene TRBJ2-6; D remains ambiguous. The CDR3 length is 14 residues. V was shortened by 5 bases and J by 0 bases, with 5 bases between the two germline ends. CDR3 nucleotides: TGTGCCAGCAGTCACCGCTCTGGGGCCAACGTCCTGACTTTC. As protein: CASSHRSGANVLTF.

This chain links TRBV28 with TRBJ2-1, with D perhaps TRBD2 (7 bases). Germline CDR1 MDHEN, CDR2 SYDVKM. V shed 7 bases and J shed 7 bases, with 14 bases lying between them. The CDR3 length is 13 residues. CDR3 residues: CASTPGGGNEQFF. CDR3 bases: TGTGCCAGCACTCCGGGGGGCGGGAATGAGCAGTTCTTC. The whole variable domain, remainder taken from reference TRBV28 and TRBJ2-1, is DVKVTQSSRYLVKRTGEKVFLECVQDMDHENMFWYRQDPGLGLRLIYFSYDVKMKEKGDIPEGYSVSREKKERFSLILESASTNQTSMYLCASTPGGGNEQFFGPGTRLTVL.

V usage is TRBV7-2 and J usage is TRBJ2-1, with D unclear. The CDR3 is 11 residues long. Trimming stripped 3 bases from V and 9 bases from J, with 6 bases between. The germline CDR1 and CDR2 sequences are SGHTA and FQGNSA. The CDR3: CASSFAVEQFF. DNA of the CDR3: TGTGCCAGCAGCTTTGCGGTTGAGCAGTTCTTC.

The chain combines TRBV7-6 with TRBJ2-1; 7 bases match TRBD1. CDR1 and CDR2 from the germline V gene are SGHVS and FNYEAQ. The CDR3 is made up of 15 amino acids. The V segment lost 4 bases and the J segment 2 bases; nucleotides outside the gene matches: 5. CDR3 amino acids: CASSSTGMAYNEQFF. CDR3 sequence (DNA): TGTGCCAGCAGCTCGACAGGGATGGCCTACAATGAGCAGTTCTTC.